What follows are 24 T cell receptor beta chains derived from one specimen sequenced in a study of T cells in Graves' hyperthyroidism and ophthalmopathy. Amplified TCR beta CDR3 regions came from RNA transcripts. Carried out on the TCR CDR3, a first-round RT-PCR used the HTBI primer set. TCRdb reprocessed the multiplex PCR reads via MiXCR and lists one record per CDR3 protein. The sample lists 500,000 to 650,000 distinct CDR3 sequences, 17% occurring once. Input material: blood. These receptors originate from a woman between 18 and 29 years old with Graves' ophthalmopathy.

This clonotype occurred a few times. This chain joins TRBV29-1 and TRBJ2-7, with D possibly TRBD2 on 7 matching bases. In germline, CDR1 is SQVTM, CDR2 ANQGSEA. The length of the CDR3 is 12 residues. Trimming left V 5 bases short and J 7 bases short, with 15 bases between. CDR3 DNA sequence: TGCAGCGTTCCGGGGGCAGCGGGGGAGCAGTACTTC. Translation: CSVPGAAGEQYF.

This clonotype was detected only a few times. Written as DNA, the CDR3 is TGTGCCTGGTATAAAGGGGGCTACACCTTC. Translating gives CAWYKGGYTF. The chain has TRBV30 and TRBJ1-2; D unclear. Germline V gene sequence: CDR1 GTSNPN, CDR2 SVGIG (reference sequence). The CDR3 consists of 10 residues. Trimming stripped 5 bases from V and 8 bases from J, with 9 bases between.

This clonotype was recorded many times. The rearrangement links TRBV12-3 or TRBV12-4 to TRBJ2-7; 9 nucleotides align to TRBD2. Losses at the gene ends were 1 base for V and 3 bases for J; bases not matched to a gene: 1. This CDR3 has 14 residues. The CDR3 DNA follows: TGTGCCAGCAGTTTAGATAGCGGGGGCTACGAGCAGTACTTC. Protein sequence: CASSLDSGGYEQYF.

The chain combines TRBV7-9 with TRBJ2-1; 7 bases are shared with TRBD1. Per germline, CDR1 SEHNR and CDR2 FQNEAQ (reference sequence). With 4 bases clipped from V and 5 bases from J, the junction kept 8 bases outside the gene matches. The CDR3 runs to 15 residues. The CDR3 DNA reads TGTGCCAGCAGCTATACAGGGGATCCCCACAATGAGCAGTTCTTC. Residues: CASSYTGDPHNEQFF.

This clonotype was observed many times. The V call is TRBV3-1, the J call TRBJ2-7; 10 bases align to TRBD2. CDR3 length: 15 amino acids. Germline V gives CDR1 LGHDT, CDR2 YNNKEL (reference sequence). V trimming: 1 base; J trimming: 3 bases; junction bases outside the gene matches: 3. The DNA for the CDR3 is TGTGCCAGCAGCCAAGGCCCTAGCGGGGGCTACGAGCAGTACTTC. Its translation: CASSQGPSGGYEQYF.

For this clonotype: This may be a read error: a much more frequent sequence differs by one nucleotide. The chain uses TRBV6-1 and TRBJ1-1; D call uncertain. Germline CDR1 MNHNS, CDR2 SASEGT. This CDR3 spans 14 amino acids. CDR3 in amino acids: CASSDAGMNTEASF. For the CDR3, the DNA is TGTGCCAGCAGTGACGCGGGAATGAACACTGAAGCTTCCTTT.

This clonotype was observed at least ten times. The chain is built from TRBV14 and TRBJ2-5; tentative D call: TRBD1 (5 bases). Trimming took 0 bases from V and 1 from J, leaving 9 bases between them. Per germline, CDR1 SGHDN and CDR2 FVKESK. The length of the CDR3 is 15 residues. Here the CDR3 reads CASSQDTDIQETQYF. In DNA, the CDR3 is TGTGCCAGCAGCCAAGATACGGACATCCAAGAGACCCAGTACTTC.

This clonotype has ten or more counts. The chain has TRBV6-4 and TRBJ2-2; D not resolved. V was pared by 4 bases and J by 6 bases, with 9 bases between. The V gene's germline CDR1 is MRHNA and CDR2 SNTAGT. The CDR3 has 13 amino acids. The CDR3 protein is CASSGEAAGELFF. CDR3 in DNA: TGTGCCAGCAGTGGCGAGGCGGCCGGGGAGCTGTTTTTT.

J is TRBJ2-2 and V is TRBV2; 10 bases are shared with TRBD1. This CDR3 contains 15 residues. The J segment lost 5 bases and the V segment lost 5 bases, leaving 5 bases of the junction unmatched. Germline lookup yields CDR1 SNHLY and CDR2 FYNNEI. The CDR3 coding sequence is TGTGCCAGCAGTTCGGACAGGGGGGGTACCGGGGAGCTGTTTTTT. Translated: CASSSDRGGTGELFF. The variable domain in full, with the rest retrieved from reference TRBV2 and TRBJ2-2, is EPEVTQTPSHQVTQMGQEVILRCVPISNHLYFYWYRQILGQKVEFLVSFYNNEISEKSEIFDDQFSVERPDGSNFTLKIRSTKLEDSAMYFCASSSDRGGTGELFFGEGSRLTVL.

This clonotype was counted between two and nine times. The V gene is TRBV6-1, the J gene TRBJ2-1; no reliable D call. Trimming removed 2 bases at V and 1 base at J, with 12 bases between. Germline lookup yields CDR1 MNHNS and CDR2 SASEGT. CDR3 length: 16 residues. DNA for the CDR3: TGTGCCAGCAGTGAATGGTGGGTCGGGTCCTACAATGAGCAGTTCTTC. It translates to CASSEWWVGSYNEQFF.

This clonotype has only a few counts. This chain joins TRBV12-3 or TRBV12-4 and TRBJ2-7; D is tentatively TRBD1 or TRBD2 (5 bases each). Trimming left V 3 bases short and J 6 bases short, with 15 bases between. The CDR3 covers 14 residues. Written as DNA, the CDR3 is TGTGCCAGCAGTTTGGGGGACCTTTCGGGCGAGCAGTACTTC. The encoded protein is CASSLGDLSGEQYF.

This clonotype was counted at least ten times. The gene calls are TRBV7-9 and TRBJ2-5; unclear D gene. V lost 0 bases and J lost 5, with 10 bases in between. The CDR3 consists of 14 residues. The germline V gene encodes CDR1 SEHNR and CDR2 FQNEAQ (reference sequence). CDR3 DNA sequence: TGTGCCAGCAGCTTAGCGGGCAGCAGGGAGACCCAGTACTTC. It encodes CASSLAGSRETQYF.

There are many counts of this clonotype. CDR3 protein: CASSFTNPGINTGELFF. The CDR3 DNA reads as TGTGCCAGCAGCTTTACCAATCCCGGGATTAACACCGGGGAGCTGTTTTTT. The chain employs TRBV28 and TRBJ2-2; D may be TRBD2 (5 bases). Trimming removed 6 bases from V and 2 bases from J, with 19 bases in between. The CDR3 contains 17 residues. The germline gives CDR1 MDHEN, CDR2 SYDVKM.

In this sample, this clonotype turned up a few times. A much larger clone lies a single base off, so this may be a read error. The chain is built from TRBV3-1 and TRBJ2-3; D not certain. This CDR3 region has 13 residues. Germline V gene sequence: CDR1 LGHDT, CDR2 YNNKEL (reference sequence). V lost 7 bases and J lost 0, with 8 bases in between. CDR3 sequence reads: CASTPDSTDTQYF. The DNA of the CDR3 is TGTGCCAGCACCCCGGACAGCACAGATACGCAGTATTTT.

This clonotype was picked up a small number of times. This rearrangement joins TRBV28 to TRBJ1-2, with D possibly matching TRBD1 (6 bases). CDR3 length equals 18 residues. CDR1 and CDR2 from the germline V gene are MDHEN and SYDVKM. V lost 1 base and J lost 5, with 23 bases in between. This CDR3 reads CASSLLSGRGSDGYGYTF. As DNA, the CDR3 is TGTGCCAGCAGTTTATTGTCAGGCAGGGGATCGGATGGATATGGCTACACCTTC.

This clonotype was detected many times. The chain uses TRBV18 and TRBJ1-1; the D is unclear. Trimming took 1 base from V and 0 from J, leaving 12 bases between them. The CDR3 is made up of 16 amino acids. The germline CDR1 and CDR2 sequences are KGHSH and LQKENI. The DNA of the CDR3 is TGTGCCAGCTCACCACGGATGTGGGCTATGAACACTGAAGCTTTCTTT. The encoded protein is CASSPRMWAMNTEAFF.

Only a few counts were recorded for this clonotype. This CDR3 is CASSLVSPPSGNTIYF. As DNA, the CDR3 is TGCGCCAGCAGCTTGGTCAGCCCCCCCTCTGGAAACACCATATATTTT. This sequence joins TRBV5-1 and TRBJ1-3; D gene unclear. V dropped 0 bases and J dropped 0 bases, with 10 bases sitting between them. The germline V gene encodes CDR1 SGHRS and CDR2 YFSETQ. The CDR3 runs to 16 residues.

This clonotype has ten or more counts. The chain combines TRBV2 with TRBJ1-1, with 7 bases aligning to TRBD1. This CDR3 has 14 amino acids. CDR1 and CDR2 from the germline V gene are SNHLY and FYNNEI. V was clipped by 7 bases and J by 3 bases; unmatched bases: 8. CDR3 nucleotide sequence: TGTGCCAGCACCCCACAGGGGATCTACACTGAAGCTTTCTTT. It specifies CASTPQGIYTEAFF. The full variable domain, completed using reference TRBV2 and TRBJ1-1, is EPEVTQTPSHQVTQMGQEVILRCVPISNHLYFYWYRQILGQKVEFLVSFYNNEISEKSEIFDDQFSVERPDGSNFTLKIRSTKLEDSAMYFCASTPQGIYTEAFFGQGTRLTVV.

The gene calls are TRBV10-3 and TRBJ2-1, with 10 bases fitting TRBD1. This CDR3 comprises 15 residues. Per the germline V gene, CDR1 is ENHRY and CDR2 is SYGVKD. J gave up 7 bases and V 7 bases, and 10 bases lay outside the gene matches. The CDR3 here is CAINAAGQGWNEQFF. In DNA form, the CDR3 reads TGTGCCATCAATGCAGCGGGACAGGGGTGGAATGAGCAGTTCTTC.

Many counts were recorded for this clonotype. This chain uses TRBV5-1 with TRBJ2-5; 9 bases are a match to TRBD2. This CDR3 contains 16 residues. Unmatched junction bases numbered 3, after V lost 0 bases and J lost 0 bases. Germline V gene data show CDR1 as SGHRS and CDR2 as YFSETQ. CDR3 DNA: TGCGCCAGCAGCTTGGCCCCTAGCGGGAACCAAGAGACCCAGTACTTC. Translation: CASSLAPSGNQETQYF.

This clonotype has more than one count but fewer than ten. The germline gene is not matched at one end of the junction; a read error may be the cause. The chain couples TRBV2 to TRBJ2-5, with D perhaps TRBD1 or TRBD2 (5 bases each). CDR1 and CDR2 from the germline V gene are SNHLY and FYNNEI. This CDR3 has 14 amino acids. The CDR3 DNA follows: TGTGCCAGCAGTGGGGGACGTTTACGAGAGACCCAGTATTTC. Protein sequence: CASSGGRLRETQYF.

The chain has TRBV5-6 and TRBJ2-3, with 12 bases that match TRBD2. J was trimmed by 1 base and V by 2 bases; bases with no gene match: 8. The CDR3 contains 18 residues. Germline assignment: CDR1 SGHDT and CDR2 YYEEEE. CDR3 coding DNA: TGTGCCAGCAGCTTCAGGACTAGCGGGGCTAGAGGCACAGATACGCAGTATTTT. Translating it yields CASSFRTSGARGTDTQYF.

This chain uses TRBV19 with TRBJ2-7; 8 nucleotides agree with TRBD2. Trimming removed 4 bases from V and 7 bases from J; junction bases left unmatched: 9. CDR3 length: 14 residues. Germline V gene lookup returns CDR1 LNHDA and CDR2 SQIVND (reference sequence). DNA for the CDR3: TGTGCCAGTAGTAGGAGCGGGGGCGTCTATGAGCAGTACTTC. Translated: CASSRSGGVYEQYF.

This clonotype appeared a single time. A clone one base away is much larger, so this may be a read error. The rearrangement links TRBV28 to TRBJ1-6; possible D gene TRBD1, 5 bases. The CDR3 is 14 residues long. In germline, CDR1 is MDHEN, CDR2 SYDVKM. The CDR3 protein is CASSSPGWDSPLYF. The DNA of the CDR3 is TGTGCCAGCAGTTCCCCAGGGTGGGATTCACCCCTCTACTTT.